This T cell receptor beta chain was obtained from a study of cytomegalovirus exposure and HLA in healthy donors. General observations from the study: The study designated about 180 TCR beta chains cytomegalovirus-associated.

To note about this clone: Its antigen is unknown.

Method: immunoSEQ multiplex PCR; TCRdb's copy keeps in-frame clones and lacks some. The sample yields 120,000 to 150,000 clones, 87% seen once. The junction had 11 bases not matched to a gene; V was cut back by 0 bases and J by 6 bases. CDR3 length: 16 amino acids. Germline V gene data show CDR1 as MNHNS and CDR2 as SASEGT. The clonotype comes from a young man in good health and CMV-seropositive. This chain links TRBV6-1 with TRBJ2-7; 7 nucleotides match TRBD1. The sample comprised PBMCs. The CDR3 bases are TGTGCCAGCAGTGAAGCCCCCACAGGGGATCCTCGCGAGCAGTACTTC. Translating gives CASSEAPTGDPREQYF.